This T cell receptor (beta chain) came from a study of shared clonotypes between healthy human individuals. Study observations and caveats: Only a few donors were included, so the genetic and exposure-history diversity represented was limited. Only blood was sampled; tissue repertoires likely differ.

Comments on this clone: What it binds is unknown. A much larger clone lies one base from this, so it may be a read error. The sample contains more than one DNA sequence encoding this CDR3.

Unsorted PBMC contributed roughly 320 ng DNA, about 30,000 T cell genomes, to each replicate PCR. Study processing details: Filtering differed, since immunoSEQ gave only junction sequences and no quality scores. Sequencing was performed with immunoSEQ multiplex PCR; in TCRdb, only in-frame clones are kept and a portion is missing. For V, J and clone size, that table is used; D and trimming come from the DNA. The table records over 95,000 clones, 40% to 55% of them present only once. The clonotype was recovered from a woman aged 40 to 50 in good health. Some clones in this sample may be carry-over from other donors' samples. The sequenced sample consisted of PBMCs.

The DNA of the CDR3 is TGTGCCAGCAGCTTATCCAGGACCAATGAGCAGTTCTTC. Translation: CASSLSRTNEQFF. The rearrangement links TRBV7-2 to TRBJ2-1; D remains unclear. V dropped 2 bases and J dropped 6 bases, with 8 bases sitting between them. The CDR3 runs to 13 residues. Per germline, CDR1 SGHTA and CDR2 FQGNSA.